One sample yielded the 14 T cell receptor beta chains listed below, sequenced in a study of post-analysis software for immune sequencing data. Study-wide results and limits: Controls had lower frequencies than patients of four or five TRBV segments, which included TRBV5-6, TRBV5-1 and TRBV20-1.

Antigen specificity for these receptors is unknown. Presence of unique molecular identifiers characterized the TCR beta cDNA libraries. From the PCR reads, TCRdb called clonotypes with MiXCR, one entry per CDR3 protein. The sample consists of more than 450,000 distinct CDR3 sequences, roughly 40% of them appearing once. What was sequenced was blood. The source is a girl aged 5-17 years with multiple sclerosis.

The chain joins TRBV11-2 to TRBJ2-1, with 10 bases lining up with TRBD1. The CDR3 is 15 residues long. The germline gives CDR1 SGHAT, CDR2 FQNNGV. With V trimmed by 5 bases and J by 5 bases, 6 bases remained unmatched. The CDR3 nucleotides read TGTGCCAGCAGCCTCGGGACAGGGGTAAACAATGAGCAGTTCTTC. The encoded protein is CASSLGTGVNNEQFF. The entire variable domain, with the rest obtained from reference TRBV11-2 and TRBJ2-1, is as follows: EAGVAQSPRYKIIEKRQSVAFWCNPISGHATLYWYQQILGQGPKLLIQFQNNGVVDDSQLPKDRFSAERLKGVDSTLKIQPAKLEDSAVYLCASSLGTGVNNEQFFGPGTRLTVL.

This rearrangement joins TRBV12-3 or TRBV12-4 to TRBJ2-5, with D perhaps TRBD2 (5 bases). The V and J ends lost 1 base and 3 bases respectively, with 15 bases between them. The CDR3 totals 16 residues. The CDR3 region has the DNA TGTGCCAGCAGTTTAGTTATCCGGGGTGGGAAAGAGACCCAGTACTTC. Its protein product is CASSLVIRGGKETQYF.

This chain links TRBV5-1 with TRBJ1-2; the D gene is possibly TRBD1 (5 bases). CDR3 size: 15 residues. Germline CDR1 reads SGHRS; CDR2 reads YFSETQ. V lost 3 bases and J 10 bases, leaving 22 bases between the germline ends. The CDR3 region is CASSSRRGHTVDYTF. The CDR3 DNA reads TGCGCCAGCAGCTCCCGGCGGGGCCACACTGTAGACTACACCTTC.

V usage is TRBV7-9 and J usage is TRBJ1-2; D is unresolved. The CDR3 contains 13 residues. The ends were cut back, 7 bases at V and 5 bases at J, with 14 bases in the middle. Germline lookup yields CDR1 SEHNR and CDR2 FQNEAQ (reference sequence). CDR3 bases: TGTGCCAGCACCCAATCAGTCCGGTATGGCTACACCTTC. Translation gives CASTQSVRYGYTF.

The V and J genes are TRBV4-1 and TRBJ2-1; 13 bases line up with TRBD2. The CDR3 contains 17 residues. The germline V gene encodes CDR1 MGHRA and CDR2 YSYEKL. The J segment lost 8 bases and the V segment lost 6 bases, leaving 13 bases of the junction unmatched. CDR3 residues: CASSTPRLAGGADEQFF. The CDR3 DNA is TGCGCCAGCAGTACCCCTCGACTAGCGGGAGGAGCGGATGAGCAGTTCTTC.

This clonotype was seen a handful of times. This sequence joins TRBV7-3 and TRBJ2-3; 9 bases align to TRBD2. Trimming took 5 bases from V and 5 from J; bases not matched to a gene: 8. Germline CDR1 is SGHTA and CDR2 is FQGTGA. CDR3 size: 15 residues. Here the CDR3 DNA reads TGTGCCAGCAGCCTAGGAAATAGCGGGGGAGATACGCAGTATTTT. It codes for CASSLGNSGGDTQYF.

This clonotype was observed a handful of times. This rearrangement joins TRBV6-5 to TRBJ1-2; 9 bases are shared with TRBD1. CDR3 length: 12 amino acids. V shed 2 bases, J shed 8 bases, and the junction held 0 bases outside the gene matches. CDR1 is MNHEY and CDR2 is SVGAGI in the germline V gene. The CDR3 reads CASSYGTGGYTF. The CDR3 bases are TGTGCCAGCAGTTACGGGACAGGGGGCTACACCTTC.

A remark on this clonotype: The junction does not match germline at one end; this may be a read error. The chain links TRBV6-2 or TRBV6-3 to TRBJ2-3; D may be TRBD2 (5 bases). CDR3 length: 12 residues. Germline V gene lookup returns CDR1 MNHEY and CDR2 SVGEGT. CDR3 coding DNA: TGTGCCGGCAGTTCACGGGGAGATACGCAGTATTTT. The encoded protein is CAGSSRGDTQYF.

The table lists this clonotype with a few counts. V usage is TRBV28 and J usage is TRBJ1-1; D remains unclear. The CDR3 contains 17 residues. Germline V CDR1 and CDR2: MDHEN, SYDVKM. Trimming cost V 3 bases and J 0 bases, with 17 bases left between them. The CDR3 loop is CASSFHPSGFMNTEAFF. In DNA, the CDR3 is TGTGCCAGCAGTTTTCACCCCTCGGGCTTCATGAACACTGAAGCTTTCTTT.

The chain employs TRBV29-1 and TRBJ2-5; D call uncertain. With 3 bases removed from V and 0 bases from J, the gap between germline ends came to 5 bases. CDR1 is SQVTM and CDR2 is ANQGSEA in the germline V gene. This CDR3 region has 12 residues. The CDR3 here is CSVDLYQETQYF. CDR3 bases: TGCAGCGTTGATCTCTACCAAGAGACCCAGTACTTC.

This clonotype was detected a few times. The chain uses TRBV12-3 or TRBV12-4 and TRBJ1-2; 8 nucleotides align to TRBD1. The V segment lost 4 bases and the J segment 7 bases; nucleotides outside the gene matches: 11. CDR3 length: 15 residues. The CDR3 sequence is CASSSTGQGGFGYTF. Here the CDR3 DNA reads TGTGCCAGCAGTTCAACTGGACAGGGAGGATTTGGCTACACCTTC.

This chain links TRBV12-3 or TRBV12-4 with TRBJ2-3; TRBD1 matches 7 bases. This CDR3 comprises 14 residues. Trimming at V came to 7 bases and at J to 3 bases, leaving 7 bases not matched to a gene. The CDR3 sequence: CASIGGPTTDTQYF. In nucleotides, the CDR3 is TGTGCCAGCATAGGGGGCCCTACTACAGATACGCAGTATTTT.

V gene TRBV10-3 combines with J gene TRBJ2-7, with 9 bases that match TRBD2. Trimming at V came to 4 bases and at J to 0 bases, leaving 10 bases not matched to a gene. The V gene's germline CDR1 is ENHRY and CDR2 SYGVKD. This CDR3 comprises 17 residues. This chain's CDR3 is CAISGGTSSGSSYEQYF. Written as DNA, the CDR3 is TGTGCCATCAGTGGGGGGACTAGTAGCGGGAGCTCCTACGAGCAGTACTTC.

V gene TRBV27 combines with J gene TRBJ2-3, with D possibly matching TRBD1 (7 bases). The V gene lost 4 bases and the J gene lost 1 base, with 15 bases spanning the gap. Per germline, CDR1 MNHEY and CDR2 SMNVEV (reference sequence). The CDR3 runs 16 residues. CDR3 sequence: CASSSTRGTGTDTQYF. CDR3 DNA sequence: TGTGCCAGCAGTTCGACCCGCGGGACAGGCACAGATACGCAGTATTTT.